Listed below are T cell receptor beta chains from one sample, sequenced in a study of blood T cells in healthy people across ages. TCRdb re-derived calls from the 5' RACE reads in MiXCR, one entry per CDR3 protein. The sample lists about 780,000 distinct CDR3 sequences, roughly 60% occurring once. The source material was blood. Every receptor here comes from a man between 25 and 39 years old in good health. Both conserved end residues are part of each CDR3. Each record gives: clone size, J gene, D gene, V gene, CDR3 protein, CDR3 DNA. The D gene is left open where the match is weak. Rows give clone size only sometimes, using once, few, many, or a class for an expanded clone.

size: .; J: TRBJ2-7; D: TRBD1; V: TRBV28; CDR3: CASSSGQGGRYEQYF; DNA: TGTGCCAGCAGTTCGGGACAGGGGGGGCGGTACGAGCAGTACTTC
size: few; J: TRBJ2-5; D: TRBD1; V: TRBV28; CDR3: CASWDRGRETQYF; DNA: TGTGCCAGCTGGGACAGGGGGCGAGAGACCCAGTACTTC
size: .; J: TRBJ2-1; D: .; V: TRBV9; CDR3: CASSVDGDEQFF; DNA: TGTGCCAGCAGCGTAGACGGGGATGAGCAGTTCTTC
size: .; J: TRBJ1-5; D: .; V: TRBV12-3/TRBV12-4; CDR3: CASSFTGHSNQPQHF; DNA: TGTGCCAGCAGTTTCACAGGACATAGCAATCAGCCCCAGCATTTT
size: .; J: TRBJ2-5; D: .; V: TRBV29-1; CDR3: CSVGTLQETQYF; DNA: TGCAGCGTGGGGACTCTTCAAGAGACCCAGTACTTC
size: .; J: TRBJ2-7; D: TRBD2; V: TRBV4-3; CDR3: CASSQGRGGREQYF; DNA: TGCGCCAGCAGCCAAGGACGGGGGGGCCGCGAGCAGTACTTC
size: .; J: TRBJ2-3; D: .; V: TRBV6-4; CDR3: CASSDGPSSTDTQYF; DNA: TGTGCCAGCAGTGACGGCCCCTCTAGCACAGATACGCAGTATTTT
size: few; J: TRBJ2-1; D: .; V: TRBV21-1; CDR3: CASIPRDWLELGEQFF; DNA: TGTGCCAGCATCCCTCGGGATTGGCTAGAGTTGGGTGAGCAGTTCTTC
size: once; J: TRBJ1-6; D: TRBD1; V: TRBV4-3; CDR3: CASSPSRGESLHF; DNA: TGCGCCAGCAGCCCCTCCAGGGGGGAATCCCTCCACTTT
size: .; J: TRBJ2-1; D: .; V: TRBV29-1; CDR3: CSVDIDTLYEQFF; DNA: TGCAGCGTTGATATTGACACTCTGTATGAGCAGTTCTTC
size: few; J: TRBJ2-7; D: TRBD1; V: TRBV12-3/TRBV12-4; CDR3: CASSEPGQPSEEYF; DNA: TGTGCCAGCAGTGAACCGGGACAGCCCTCGGAGGAGTACTTC
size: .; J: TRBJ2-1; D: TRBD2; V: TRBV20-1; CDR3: CSAPTSGGINEQFF; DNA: TGCAGTGCTCCTACTAGCGGGGGGATCAATGAGCAGTTCTTC
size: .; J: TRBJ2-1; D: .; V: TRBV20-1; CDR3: CSASMAAQWGEQFF; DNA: TGCAGTGCTAGCATGGCTGCCCAGTGGGGTGAGCAGTTCTTC
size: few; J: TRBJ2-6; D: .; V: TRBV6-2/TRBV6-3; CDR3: CASSSSVSGANVLTF; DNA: TGTGCCAGCTCCTCCAGCGTCTCTGGGGCCAACGTCCTGACTTTC
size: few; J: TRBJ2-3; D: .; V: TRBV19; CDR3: CASSLEGASTDTQYF; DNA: TGTGCCAGTAGTTTGGAGGGGGCAAGCACAGATACGCAGTATTTT
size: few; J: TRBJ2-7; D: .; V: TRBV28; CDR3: CASSSIRESYEQYF; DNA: TGTGCCAGCAGTTCCATTCGGGAATCCTACGAGCAGTACTTC
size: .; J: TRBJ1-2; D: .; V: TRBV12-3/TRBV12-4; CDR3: CASSEGGGGYTF; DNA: TGTGCCAGCAGTGAGGGGGGGGGCGGCTACACCTTC
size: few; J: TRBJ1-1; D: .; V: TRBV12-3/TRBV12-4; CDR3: CASSIGLWNPEAFF; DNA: TGTGCCAGCAGTATCGGACTTTGGAACCCTGAAGCTTTCTTT
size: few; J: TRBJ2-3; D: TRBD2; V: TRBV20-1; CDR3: CSVSGVAGESSTDTQYF; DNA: TGCAGTGTCTCTGGGGTAGCGGGGGAATCTAGCACAGATACGCAGTATTTT
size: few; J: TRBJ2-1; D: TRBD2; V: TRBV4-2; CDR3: CASSGGGILPALNEQFF; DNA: TGTGCCAGCAGCGGCGGGGGAATACTGCCGGCACTCAATGAGCAGTTCTTC
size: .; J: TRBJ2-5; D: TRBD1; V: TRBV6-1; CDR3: CASSPQPPGTGLETQYF; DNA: TGTGCCAGCAGTCCACAACCCCCCGGGACAGGGTTAGAGACCCAGTACTTC
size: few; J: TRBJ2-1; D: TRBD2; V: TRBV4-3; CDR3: CASSQVGSGGYNEQFF; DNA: TGCGCCAGCAGCCAAGTTGGTAGCGGGGGCTACAATGAGCAGTTCTTC
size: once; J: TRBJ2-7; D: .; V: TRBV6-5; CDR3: CASSYSAGLSHEQYF; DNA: TGTGCCAGCAGTTACTCTGCGGGGCTGTCCCACGAGCAGTACTTC
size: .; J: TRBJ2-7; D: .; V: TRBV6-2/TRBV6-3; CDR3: CASSYSNPGELWYTYTYEQYF; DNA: TGTGCCAGCAGTTACTCGAACCCAGGGGAACTCTGGTACACTTACACCTACGAGCAGTACTTC
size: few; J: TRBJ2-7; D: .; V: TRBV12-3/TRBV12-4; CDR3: CASSFNHEQYF; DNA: TGTGCCAGCAGTTTTAACCACGAGCAGTACTTC
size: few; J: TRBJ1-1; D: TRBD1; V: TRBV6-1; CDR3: CASKFRQGAMNTEAFF; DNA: TGTGCCAGCAAATTTCGACAGGGGGCTATGAACACTGAAGCTTTCTTT
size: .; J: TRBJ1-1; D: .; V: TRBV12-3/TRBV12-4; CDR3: CASTAGWGNTEAFF; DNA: TGTGCCAGCACCGCAGGGTGGGGGAACACTGAAGCTTTCTTT
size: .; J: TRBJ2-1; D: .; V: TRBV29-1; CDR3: CSVARDLGYNEQFF; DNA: TGCAGCGTTGCGAGGGACTTGGGGTACAATGAGCAGTTCTTC
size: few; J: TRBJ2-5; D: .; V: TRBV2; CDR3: CAIRGTQYF; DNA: TGTGCCATCCGGGGGACCCAGTACTTC
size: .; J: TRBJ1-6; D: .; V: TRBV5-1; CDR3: CASSLIGDSDSPLHF; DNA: TGCGCCAGCAGCCTAATCGGGGACTCGGATTCACCCCTCCACTTT
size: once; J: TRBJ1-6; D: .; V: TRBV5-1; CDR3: CASSVWDDSPLHF; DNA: TGCGCCAGCAGCGTTTGGGATGATTCACCCCTCCACTTT
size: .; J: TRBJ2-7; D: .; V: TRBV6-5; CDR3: CASSSPGLIEQYF; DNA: TGTGCCAGCAGTTCCCCAGGACTGATCGAGCAGTACTTC
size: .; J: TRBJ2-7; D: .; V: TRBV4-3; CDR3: CASSQDGVGVYEQYF; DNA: TGCGCCAGCAGCCAAGATGGGGTCGGAGTCTACGAGCAGTACTTC
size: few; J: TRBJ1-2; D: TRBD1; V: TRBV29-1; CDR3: CSVARTGSRDGYTF; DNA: TGCAGCGTTGCCCGGACAGGGTCTCGCGATGGCTACACCTTC
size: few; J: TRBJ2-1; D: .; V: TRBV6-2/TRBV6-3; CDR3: CASSPGAGYNEQFF; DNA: TGTGCCAGCAGCCCCGGGGCGGGGTACAATGAGCAGTTCTTC
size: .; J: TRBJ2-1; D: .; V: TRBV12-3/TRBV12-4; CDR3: CASSLTGLDNEQFF; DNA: TGTGCCAGCAGTTTAACAGGACTCGACAATGAGCAGTTCTTC
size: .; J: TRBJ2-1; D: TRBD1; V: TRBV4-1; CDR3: CASSHFPPGTGLENEQFF; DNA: TGCGCCAGCAGCCACTTCCCCCCCGGGACAGGCCTAGAGAATGAGCAGTTCTTC
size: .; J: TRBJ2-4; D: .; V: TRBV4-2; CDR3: CASSNPAGGIAKNIQYF; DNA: TGTGCCAGCAGCAACCCTGCCGGGGGCATAGCCAAAAACATTCAGTACTTC
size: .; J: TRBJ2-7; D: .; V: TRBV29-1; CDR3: CSSKGPDYEQYF; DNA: TGCAGCTCAAAGGGTCCAGACTACGAGCAGTACTTC
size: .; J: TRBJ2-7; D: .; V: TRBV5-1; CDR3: CASSSKTQGHEQYF; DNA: TGCGCCAGCAGCTCGAAGACTCAAGGTCACGAGCAGTACTTC
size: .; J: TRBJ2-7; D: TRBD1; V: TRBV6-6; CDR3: CASSYSIQGAYEQYF; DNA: TGTGCCAGCAGTTACTCGATACAGGGGGCCTACGAGCAGTACTTC
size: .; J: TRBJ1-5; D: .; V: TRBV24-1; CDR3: CATSGGSGNQPQHF; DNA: TGTGCCACCAGTGGAGGCTCTGGCAATCAGCCCCAGCATTTT
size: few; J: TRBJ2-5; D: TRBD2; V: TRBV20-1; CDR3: CSARAREGRETQYF; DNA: TGCAGTGCTAGAGCGAGGGAGGGCAGGGAGACCCAGTACTTC
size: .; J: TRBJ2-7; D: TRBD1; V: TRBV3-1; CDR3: CASNQATGSSYEQYF; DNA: TGTGCCAGCAACCAAGCGACAGGGAGCTCCTACGAGCAGTACTTC
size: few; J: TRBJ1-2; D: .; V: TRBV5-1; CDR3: CASSLDLEGVYGYTF; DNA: TGCGCCAGCAGCTTGGATCTTGAGGGAGTCTATGGCTACACCTTC
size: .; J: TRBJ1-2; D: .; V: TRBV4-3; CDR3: CASSHEQGPGYTF; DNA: TGCGCCAGCAGCCACGAGCAAGGACCCGGGTACACCTTC
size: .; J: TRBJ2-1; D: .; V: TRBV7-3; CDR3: CASSLPGKYNEQFF; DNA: TGTGCCAGCAGCTTACCGGGGAAGTACAATGAGCAGTTCTTC
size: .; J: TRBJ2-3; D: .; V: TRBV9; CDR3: CASSSGWGTDTQYF; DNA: TGTGCCAGCAGCTCGGGCTGGGGCACAGATACGCAGTATTTT